This TCR beta chain is drawn from a study of blood T cell repertoires in COVID-19. About the research overall: In each case, the material was cDNA or gDNA derived from T cells, B-cell-depleted T cells, or PBMCs.

How the authors handled the data: Cell counts per sample came from amplifying reference gene primers. Here immunoSEQ multiplex PCR was the method, and the copy in TCRdb shows in-frame clones only, minus some. V, J and clone size reflect that table, while D and trimming were determined from the DNA. The data show 40,000 to 65,000 clones, 85% to 90% seen once. The sequence was collected from a man aged 65 to 79 with active COVID-19. Sequenced: peripheral blood.

Here the CDR3 reads CASSGLGGRAFF. CDR3 DNA sequence: TGTGCCAGCAGCGGACTGGGGGGGCGGGCTTTCTTT. The chain carries TRBV7-2 and TRBJ1-1; tentatively, D is TRBD1 (6 bases). This CDR3 region has 12 residues. The germline gives CDR1 SGHTA, CDR2 FQGNSA. Deletions cut 5 bases from V and 11 bases from J, with 15 bases between.